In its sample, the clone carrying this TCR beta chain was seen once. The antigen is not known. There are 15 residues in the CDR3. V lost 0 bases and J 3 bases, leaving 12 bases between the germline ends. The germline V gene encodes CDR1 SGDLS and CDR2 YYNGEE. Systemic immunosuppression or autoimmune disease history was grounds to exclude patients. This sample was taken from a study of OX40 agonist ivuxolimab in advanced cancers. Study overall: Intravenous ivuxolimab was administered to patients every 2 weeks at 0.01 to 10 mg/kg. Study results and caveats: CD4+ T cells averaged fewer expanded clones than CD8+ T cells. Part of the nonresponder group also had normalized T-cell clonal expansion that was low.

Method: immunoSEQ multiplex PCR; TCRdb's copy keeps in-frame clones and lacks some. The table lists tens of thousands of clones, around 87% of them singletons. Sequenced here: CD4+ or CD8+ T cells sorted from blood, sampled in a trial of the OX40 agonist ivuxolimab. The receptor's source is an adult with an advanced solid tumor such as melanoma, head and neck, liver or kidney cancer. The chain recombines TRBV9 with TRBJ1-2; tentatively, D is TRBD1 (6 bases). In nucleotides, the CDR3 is TGTGCCAGCAGCGTAGCCCCGGGGGCCTACTATGGCTACACCTTC. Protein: CASSVAPGAYYGYTF.